A single TCR beta chain is shown here with its context. Its antigen is not known. The method was immunoSEQ multiplex PCR; TCRdb's version includes in-frame clones alone and lacks a portion of them. This sample has 140,000 to 150,000 clones, with 75% to 85% found just once. The sample comes from a study of T cell responses to AZD1222 COVID-19 vaccine. Germline CDR1 reads SEHNR; CDR2 reads FQNEAQ (reference sequence). The ends lost 5 bases at V and 3 bases at J; junction bases unmatched: 6. This CDR3 is 15 amino acids long. Whole-study results and caveats: The span of vaccine-associated CD4 TCRs extended across spike, with dominance at 160-218 and 743-854. Nearly half of spike-specific TCRs reportedly target variant regions that are unmutated in the B.1.351 and B.1.1.7 variants. Repertoires were collected only later (after the peak T cell response had occurred).

This receptor was obtained from an adult in good health. The chain links TRBV7-9 to TRBJ1-1, with 10 positions matching TRBD1. The material sequenced was peripheral blood, taken on day 0 of MenACWY control vaccination. For the CDR3, the DNA is TGTGCCAGCAGCGAAACGGACAGGGGGGACACTGAAGCTTTCTTT. It yields the protein CASSETDRGDTEAFF.